These 20 T cell receptor beta chains were sequenced from one sample in a study of human T cells and chemical hapten exposure (dated by TCRdb to about 2021). The time point label for this specimen denotes: patch test 1, 2 weeks after DPC sensitization. The treatment or condition label here, explained by the study, means: therapeutic diphenylcyclopropenone sensitization with weekly scalp DPC. Receptor amplification or capture employed RACE. Sequencing took place on a NextSeq 500. The raw public data were reprocessed by TCRdb itself: fastp quality trimming at Q25, MiXCR clonotype calling, in-frame beta chains only. Identical CDR3 proteins give one entry, which carries the most common genes and DNA. The sample profile shows nearly 80,000 distinct CDR3 sequences; around a tenth of them were found once. The ten largest clonotypes hold under 1.5% of the sample. The specimen was whole blood, collected in connection with sensitization to the hapten diphenylcyclopropenone (DPC). The origin of the receptors is a woman aged 50 to 60 with alopecia areata. Some clones in this sample may be carry-over from other donors' samples.

This clonotype occurred many times. The V and J genes are TRBV20-1 and TRBJ2-5; 12 bases match TRBD2. Germline CDR1 and CDR2: DFQATT and SNEGSKA (reference sequence). The length of the CDR3 is 15 residues. The V gene end was trimmed by 3 bases and the J gene end by 2 bases; junction bases not matched to a gene: 4. Here the CDR3 reads CSASPGTSGQETQYF. The CDR3 coding sequence is TGCAGTGCTAGTCCCGGGACTAGCGGGCAAGAGACCCAGTACTTC.

This clonotype appeared a few times. The V call is TRBV7-2, the J call TRBJ1-5; D is unclear. Germline assignment: CDR1 SGHTA and CDR2 FQGNSA. V gave up 3 bases and J gave up 1 base, with 7 bases separating them. The CDR3 spans 14 residues. The CDR3 nucleotides read TGTGCCAGCAGCTTTACAGCCAGCAATCAGCCCCAGCATTTT. This codes for CASSFTASNQPQHF.

The chain has TRBV7-9 and TRBJ1-2; the match to TRBD1 covers 7 bases. With V trimmed by 5 bases and J by 4 bases, 10 bases remained unmatched. Germline lookup yields CDR1 SEHNR and CDR2 FQNEAQ (reference sequence). This CDR3 comprises 15 residues. The CDR3 nucleotides are TGTGCCAGCAGCCCCGGGACAGTGGGGGGCTATGGCTACACCTTC. Translation gives CASSPGTVGGYGYTF. The variable domain in full, with the rest retrieved from reference TRBV7-9 and TRBJ1-2, is DTGVSQNPRHKITKRGQNVTFRCDPISEHNRLYWYRQTLGQGPEFLTYFQNEAQLEKSRLLSDRFSAERPKGSFSTLEIQRTEQGDSAMYLCASSPGTVGGYGYTFGSGTRLTVV.

The chain is built from TRBV18 and TRBJ1-1, with TRBD1 as a possible D gene (5 bases). The CDR3 covers 17 residues. V lost 0 bases, J lost 1 base, and 15 bases lay in between. Germline V CDR1 and CDR2: KGHSH, LQKENI. CDR3 residues: CASSPPGGISQNTEAFF. CDR3 DNA sequence: TGTGCCAGCTCACCACCGGGGGGTATAAGCCAGAACACTGAAGCTTTCTTT.

Many counts were recorded for this clonotype. V gene TRBV29-1 combines with J gene TRBJ2-7, with D perhaps matching TRBD1 or TRBD2 (5 bases each). The V gene's germline CDR1 is SQVTM and CDR2 ANQGSEA. Trimming left V 5 bases short and J 2 bases short, with 7 bases between. CDR3 length equals 11 residues. The CDR3 region is CSVQGAYEQYF. CDR3 DNA: TGCAGCGTTCAGGGAGCCTACGAGCAGTACTTC.

The chain couples TRBV7-2 to TRBJ2-3; D is undetermined. Germline assignment: CDR1 SGHTA and CDR2 FQGNSA. This CDR3 comprises 16 residues. V was pared by 6 bases and J by 3 bases, with 19 bases between. The CDR3 nucleotides are TGTGCCAGCAGACCCCAACACGGATCCCCAACAGATACGCAGTATTTT. Translated: CASRPQHGSPTDTQYF.

Comments on this clonotype: A much larger clone sits a single nucleotide away, making a read error possible. The V gene is TRBV10-3, the J gene TRBJ2-7; tentatively, D is TRBD2 (5 bases). Germline V CDR1 and CDR2: ENHRY, SYGVKD. Trimming left V 3 bases short and J 2 bases short, with 11 bases between. CDR3 length equals 14 residues. The CDR3 protein is CAISEAETAYEQYF. CDR3 coding DNA: TGTGCCATCAGTGAAGCGGAGACTGCCTACGAGCAGTACTTC.

On this clonotype: A junction boundary mismatches the germline segment, possibly from a read error. The V gene is TRBV5-4, the J gene TRBJ2-1; D ambiguous. CDR1 and CDR2 (germline): SGHNT, YYREEE (reference sequence). CDR3 size: 15 residues. The CDR3 sequence is CVSSLKAGLYNEQFF. As DNA, the CDR3 is TGTGTCAGCAGCTTGAAGGCCGGGCTTTACAATGAGCAGTTCTTC.

V and J are TRBV30 and TRBJ2-7; TRBD2 aligns across 13 bases. The V gene end was trimmed by 0 bases and the J gene end by 7 bases; junction bases not matched to a gene: 9. The CDR3 has 16 amino acids. The germline gives CDR1 GTSNPN, CDR2 SVGIG (reference sequence). This chain's CDR3 is CAWSVRRTSGSDEQYF. CDR3 bases: TGTGCCTGGAGTGTTCGGCGGACTAGCGGGAGTGATGAGCAGTACTTC.

The table lists this clonotype with many counts. The chain is built from TRBV29-1 and TRBJ2-1; 10 bases align to TRBD1. Germline V lookup: CDR1 SQVTM, CDR2 ANQGSEA. This CDR3 contains 14 residues. V gave up 6 bases and J gave up 7 bases; unmatched junction bases: 9. CDR3 nucleotide sequence: TGCAGCGTCCCCCGGGACAGGGGAATGAATGAGCAGTTCTTC. Its translation is CSVPRDRGMNEQFF.

The V call is TRBV7-6, the J call TRBJ2-7, with D possibly matching TRBD1 (6 bases). CDR3 length equals 15 residues. The V end was cut by 5 bases, the J end by 0 bases, with 14 bases between. Germline V CDR1 and CDR2: SGHVS, FNYEAQ. CDR3 bases: TGTGCCAGCAGCCTCGGACAGTCGTCCTCCTACGAGCAGTACTTC. Translation gives CASSLGQSSSYEQYF. Looking up the rest from reference TRBV7-6 and TRBJ2-7 gives the full variable domain: GAGVSQSPRYKVTKRGQDVALRCDPISGHVSLYWYRQALGQGPEFLTYFNYEAQQDKSGLPNDRFSAERPEGSISTLTIQRTEQRDSAMYRCASSLGQSSSYEQYFGPGTRLTVT.

The table lists this clonotype with a few counts. The chain carries TRBV6-2 or TRBV6-3 and TRBJ2-7, with D perhaps TRBD1 or TRBD2 (5 bases each). Trimming cost V 3 bases and J 3 bases, with 21 bases left between them. In germline, CDR1 is MNHEY, CDR2 SVGEGT. The CDR3 length is 17 residues. The CDR3: CASSYGPGPTARYEQYF. The CDR3 DNA reads as TGTGCCAGCAGTTATGGACCGGGACCCACAGCCCGCTACGAGCAGTACTTC.

The V and J genes are TRBV5-4 and TRBJ2-2, with a possible D match to TRBD1 (6 bases). Germline V gene data show CDR1 as SGHNT and CDR2 as YYREEE (reference sequence). Trimming pared 3 bases from V and 6 bases from J, leaving 15 bases between. The CDR3 has 15 residues. CDR3 nucleotides: TGTGCCAGCAGCTCCCGGACAGCGGTGGCCGGGGAGCTGTTTTTT. This codes for CASSSRTAVAGELFF.

In its sample, this clonotype was seen a few times. This chain links TRBV7-8 with TRBJ1-4, with D uncertain. Germline CDR1 is SGHVS and CDR2 is FQNEAQ. The CDR3 spans 15 residues. Trimming cost V 4 bases and J 2 bases, with 11 bases left between them. The CDR3 here is CASSSPWATNEKLFF. CDR3 nucleotides: TGTGCCAGCAGCTCCCCGTGGGCTACTAATGAAAAACTGTTTTTT.

At least ten counts were recorded for this clonotype. This rearrangement joins TRBV5-1 to TRBJ2-5; TRBD2 is a possible D gene (5 bases). V lost 6 bases, J lost 2 bases, and 11 bases lay in between. The CDR3 length is 13 residues. Germline CDR1 is SGHRS and CDR2 is YFSETQ. The CDR3 spells CASTGLLQETQYF. In nucleotides, the CDR3 is TGCGCCAGCACCGGACTGTTGCAAGAGACCCAGTACTTC.

This clonotype was counted ten times or more. The chain carries TRBV20-1 and TRBJ2-2; 11 bases match TRBD2. CDR3 length equals 19 residues. Germline V gene sequence: CDR1 DFQATT, CDR2 SNEGSKA (reference sequence). Losses at the gene ends were 3 bases for V and 0 bases for J; bases not matched to a gene: 12. CDR3 sequence reads: CSASRVRGLADSNTGELFF. The CDR3 region has the DNA TGCAGTGCTAGCCGCGTCCGGGGACTAGCGGACTCGAACACCGGGGAGCTGTTTTTT.

This clonotype came up a few times. This chain connects TRBV6-5 to TRBJ2-7; TRBD1 matches 7 bases. Germline V gives CDR1 MNHEY, CDR2 SVGAGI. With V trimmed by 2 bases and J by 4 bases, 11 bases remained unmatched. There are 16 residues in the CDR3. CDR3 loop: CASSYRRSQGDYEQYF. In nucleotides, the CDR3 is TGTGCCAGCAGTTACAGACGGAGCCAGGGGGATTACGAGCAGTACTTC.

Many counts were recorded for this clonotype. The chain joins TRBV6-2 or TRBV6-3 to TRBJ2-7, with no clear D. The CDR3 totals 12 residues. CDR1 is MNHEY and CDR2 is SVGEGT in the germline V gene. The ends were cut back, 8 bases at V and 3 bases at J, with 11 bases in the middle. The CDR3 here is CASGSSSYEQYF. The CDR3 nucleotides are TGTGCCAGCGGGTCTAGTAGCTACGAGCAGTACTTC.

The gene calls are TRBV6-2 or TRBV6-3 and TRBJ2-7; 7 bases align to TRBD1. Germline assignment: CDR1 MNHEY and CDR2 SVGEGT. J gave up 1 base and V 2 bases, and 8 bases lay outside the gene matches. The CDR3 length is 16 residues. CDR3 nucleotides: TGTGCCAGCAGTTACACGGCTAGGGGGCCGTCCTACGAGCAGTACTTC. It is translated as CASSYTARGPSYEQYF.

This clonotype appeared a few times. V is TRBV2 and J is TRBJ2-5; D possibly matches TRBD1 or TRBD2 (5 bases each). V was pared by 7 bases and J by 2 bases, with 17 bases between. Germline values: CDR1 SNHLY, CDR2 FYNNEI. The CDR3 is 15 amino acids. The CDR3 DNA follows: TGTGCCAGCACGGGGCAGGGAGTAGGACAAGAGACCCAGTACTTC. Amino acid sequence: CASTGQGVGQETQYF. Full variable domain (rest looked up from reference TRBV2 and TRBJ2-5): EPEVTQTPSHQVTQMGQEVILRCVPISNHLYFYWYRQILGQKVEFLVSFYNNEISEKSEIFDDQFSVERPDGSNFTLKIRSTKLEDSAMYFCASTGQGVGQETQYFGPGTRLLVL.